The rows below give T cell receptor beta chains drawn from one sample of a study of beta chain features in type 1 diabetes. Data came from immunoSEQ multiplex PCR; TCRdb stores just in-frame clones and leaves some out. This repertoire shows 680,000 or so clones, roughly 15% found once; its top ten account for roughly 0.098%. Source material: naive CD4+ T cells from blood. The receptor source for this set is a man aged 18 to 30 in good health. Each CDR3 is given with its conserved first and last residue. The order of the fields is clone size, V gene, D gene, J gene, CDR3 DNA, CDR3 protein. A D gene is named only where the DNA matches it firmly. Expanded clones are given a class, and other clones once, few, many or no size at all.

clone size: few; V gene: TRBV5-1; D gene: NA; J gene: TRBJ2-3; CDR3 DNA: TGCGCCAGCAGCTTGGCCGATGCTAGTATGGATACGCAGTATTTT; CDR3 protein: CASSLADASMDTQYF
clone size: NA; V gene: TRBV5-1; D gene: NA; J gene: TRBJ2-1; CDR3 DNA: TGCGCCAGCAGTCCGGCGGAGAGCTCCTACAATGAGCAGTTCTTC; CDR3 protein: CASSPAESSYNEQFF
clone size: few; V gene: TRBV9; D gene: NA; J gene: TRBJ1-2; CDR3 DNA: TGTGCCAGCAGCGATCCTGGGTGGTATATGGACTATGGCTACACCTTC; CDR3 protein: CASSDPGWYMDYGYTF
clone size: NA; V gene: TRBV10-3; D gene: NA; J gene: TRBJ1-2; CDR3 DNA: TGTGCCATCAGTGGCAGGGAGTATGGCTACACCTTC; CDR3 protein: CAISGREYGYTF
clone size: NA; V gene: TRBV7-2; D gene: NA; J gene: TRBJ1-6; CDR3 DNA: TGTGCCAGCAGCTCGACAGGCCCGGGAGGTTCACCCCTCCACTTT; CDR3 protein: CASSSTGPGGSPLHF
clone size: few; V gene: TRBV7-2; D gene: TRBD2; J gene: TRBJ2-7; CDR3 DNA: TGTGCCAGCAGCAGACTAGCGGGGCATAGCTCCTACGAGCAGTACTTC; CDR3 protein: CASSRLAGHSSYEQYF
clone size: NA; V gene: TRBV15; D gene: NA; J gene: TRBJ1-2; CDR3 DNA: TGTGCCACCAGCAGAGATCAACAGGACTATGGCTACACCTTC; CDR3 protein: CATSRDQQDYGYTF
clone size: few; V gene: TRBV28; D gene: NA; J gene: TRBJ2-2; CDR3 DNA: TGTGCCAGCAGTTCAATCTCGACAGGGAGGGAGGAGCTGTTTTTT; CDR3 protein: CASSSISTGREELFF
clone size: NA; V gene: TRBV11-2; D gene: TRBD1; J gene: TRBJ1-1; CDR3 DNA: TGTGCCAGCGGTAAACGGGACAGCTACATGAACACTGAAGCTTTCTTT; CDR3 protein: CASGKRDSYMNTEAFF
clone size: few; V gene: TRBV6-1; D gene: NA; J gene: TRBJ1-2; CDR3 DNA: TGTGCCAGCAGTGAACTCGGGGTTCATCGCTACACCTTC; CDR3 protein: CASSELGVHRYTF
clone size: NA; V gene: TRBV20-1; D gene: NA; J gene: TRBJ2-7; CDR3 DNA: TGCAGTGCTAGCGAATCCTTGCAGTACTTC; CDR3 protein: CSASESLQYF
clone size: few; V gene: TRBV5-4; D gene: TRBD1; J gene: TRBJ2-5; CDR3 DNA: TGTGCCAGCACCAGACAGGGTCAAGAGACCCAGTACTTC; CDR3 protein: CASTRQGQETQYF
clone size: NA; V gene: TRBV19; D gene: NA; J gene: TRBJ2-1; CDR3 DNA: TGTGCCAGTAGTATCCTGGACACAACCAATGAGCAGTTCTTC; CDR3 protein: CASSILDTTNEQFF
clone size: NA; V gene: TRBV18; D gene: TRBD2; J gene: TRBJ2-6; CDR3 DNA: TGTGCCAGCTCACAATTCTTAGCGGGAGGTGGGGCCAACGTCCTGACTTTC; CDR3 protein: CASSQFLAGGGANVLTF
clone size: NA; V gene: TRBV19; D gene: NA; J gene: TRBJ1-2; CDR3 DNA: TGTGCCAGTAGTATAGGGACGGGAAACTATGGCTACACCTTC; CDR3 protein: CASSIGTGNYGYTF
clone size: NA; V gene: TRBV5-1; D gene: NA; J gene: TRBJ1-2; CDR3 DNA: TGCGCCAGCAGCTTGGCCTCCCTCTATGGCTACACCTTC; CDR3 protein: CASSLASLYGYTF
clone size: NA; V gene: TRBV18; D gene: NA; J gene: TRBJ2-5; CDR3 DNA: TGTGCCAGCTCACCACTTCCTGACGCCCAAGAGACCCAGTACTTC; CDR3 protein: CASSPLPDAQETQYF
clone size: once; V gene: TRBV4-1; D gene: TRBD2; J gene: TRBJ2-3; CDR3 DNA: TGCGCCAGCAGCCTTGCGGGAGTGGTCACAGATACGCAGTATTTT; CDR3 protein: CASSLAGVVTDTQYF
clone size: NA; V gene: TRBV20-1; D gene: NA; J gene: TRBJ1-1; CDR3 DNA: TGCAGTGCTAACCGGGGCACTGAAGCTTTCTTT; CDR3 protein: CSANRGTEAFF
clone size: few; V gene: TRBV2; D gene: NA; J gene: TRBJ1-3; CDR3 DNA: TGTGCCAGCAGTGAAAGGCAGGTTGGAAACACCATATATTTT; CDR3 protein: CASSERQVGNTIYF
clone size: NA; V gene: TRBV7-3; D gene: NA; J gene: TRBJ2-1; CDR3 DNA: TGTGCCAGCAGCTTAAAGCAGGGAAGCTCCTACAATGAGCAGTTCTTC; CDR3 protein: CASSLKQGSSYNEQFF
clone size: NA; V gene: TRBV9; D gene: TRBD1; J gene: TRBJ2-5; CDR3 DNA: TGTGCCAGCAGCACAGACAGGGGGCGCATGGAGACCCAGTACTTC; CDR3 protein: CASSTDRGRMETQYF
clone size: NA; V gene: TRBV6-1; D gene: TRBD2; J gene: TRBJ2-5; CDR3 DNA: TGTGCCAGCATGACTAGCGGGAGGGAGACCCAGTACTTC; CDR3 protein: CASMTSGRETQYF
clone size: few; V gene: TRBV14; D gene: TRBD2; J gene: TRBJ2-2; CDR3 DNA: TGTGCCAGCAAGCCCACCGGCGGGAGGGCCCTGAACGCCGGGGAGCTGTTTTTT; CDR3 protein: CASKPTGGRALNAGELFF
clone size: few; V gene: TRBV28; D gene: NA; J gene: TRBJ2-7; CDR3 DNA: TGTGCCAGCAGTTCCTCAATAGGCGAGCAGTACTTC; CDR3 protein: CASSSSIGEQYF
clone size: NA; V gene: TRBV9; D gene: NA; J gene: TRBJ1-5; CDR3 DNA: TGTGCCAGCAGCGCCCACACTGAGGGCAATCAGCCCCAGCATTTT; CDR3 protein: CASSAHTEGNQPQHF
clone size: few; V gene: TRBV5-1; D gene: NA; J gene: TRBJ1-2; CDR3 DNA: TGCGCCAGCAGCTCTGAGACCTTAGTAAGCTTC; CDR3 protein: CASSSETLVSF
clone size: NA; V gene: TRBV14; D gene: TRBD1; J gene: TRBJ2-2; CDR3 DNA: TGTGCCAGCAGCCAAGTAAGGGGGCTATCACGGACCGGGGAGCTGTTTTTT; CDR3 protein: CASSQVRGLSRTGELFF
clone size: NA; V gene: TRBV4-3; D gene: NA; J gene: TRBJ2-3; CDR3 DNA: TGCGCCAGCAGCCAGAGGGTTACAGATACGCAGTATTTT; CDR3 protein: CASSQRVTDTQYF
clone size: few; V gene: TRBV9; D gene: TRBD2; J gene: TRBJ2-1; CDR3 DNA: TGTGCCAGCAGCGGGACTAGCGGGTACAATGAGCAGTTCTTC; CDR3 protein: CASSGTSGYNEQFF
clone size: few; V gene: TRBV6-1; D gene: NA; J gene: TRBJ1-2; CDR3 DNA: TGTGCCAGCAGTGAGGGACCGTCCGTCTATGGCTACACCTTC; CDR3 protein: CASSEGPSVYGYTF
clone size: few; V gene: TRBV9; D gene: NA; J gene: TRBJ1-1; CDR3 DNA: TGTGCCAGCAGCGTAGTGGCAGGTTCCCTTGAAGCTTTCTTT; CDR3 protein: CASSVVAGSLEAFF
clone size: few; V gene: TRBV30; D gene: TRBD2; J gene: TRBJ2-3; CDR3 DNA: TGTGCCTGGAGTGGGACTAGCGGGGGGGCGAGAGATACGCAGTATTTT; CDR3 protein: CAWSGTSGGARDTQYF
clone size: few; V gene: TRBV20-1; D gene: NA; J gene: TRBJ2-7; CDR3 DNA: TGCAGTGCTTCGCAGGGGGGCGAACAGTACTTC; CDR3 protein: CSASQGGEQYF
clone size: NA; V gene: TRBV11-1; D gene: NA; J gene: TRBJ2-1; CDR3 DNA: TGTGCCAGCAGCTTAGGGCGGACCTACAATGAGCAGTTCTTC; CDR3 protein: CASSLGRTYNEQFF
clone size: few; V gene: TRBV25-1; D gene: NA; J gene: TRBJ2-1; CDR3 DNA: TGTGCCAGCAGCCTAATGCGGCCTAGAGTGGGTTCCTACAATGAGCAGTTCTTC; CDR3 protein: CASSLMRPRVGSYNEQFF
clone size: NA; V gene: TRBV27; D gene: TRBD1; J gene: TRBJ2-7; CDR3 DNA: TGTGCCAGCAGCCGGGGACAGGCCTCCTACGAGCAGTACTTC; CDR3 protein: CASSRGQASYEQYF
clone size: NA; V gene: TRBV19; D gene: NA; J gene: TRBJ1-3; CDR3 DNA: TGTGCCAGTAGTATCCGGAGCCGCTCTGGAAACACCATATATTTT; CDR3 protein: CASSIRSRSGNTIYF
clone size: NA; V gene: TRBV5-1; D gene: NA; J gene: TRBJ2-6; CDR3 DNA: TGCGCCAGCAGCTTGGCAGGGTCTGGGGCCAACGTCCTGACTTTC; CDR3 protein: CASSLAGSGANVLTF
clone size: few; V gene: TRBV27; D gene: TRBD1; J gene: TRBJ2-6; CDR3 DNA: TGTGCCAGCAGTCGGGGACAGATGGCTTTTGTTGGGGCCAACGTCCTGACTTTC; CDR3 protein: CASSRGQMAFVGANVLTF
clone size: NA; V gene: TRBV4-3; D gene: NA; J gene: TRBJ1-4; CDR3 DNA: TGCGCCAGCAGCCCACGACTTAAACCCAATGAAAAACTGTTTTTT; CDR3 protein: CASSPRLKPNEKLFF
clone size: NA; V gene: TRBV12-5; D gene: TRBD1; J gene: TRBJ2-1; CDR3 DNA: TGTGCTAGTGGTTCCGGGACAGGGCTTAATGAGCAGTTCTTC; CDR3 protein: CASGSGTGLNEQFF
clone size: NA; V gene: TRBV7-3; D gene: TRBD1; J gene: TRBJ2-7; CDR3 DNA: TGTGCCAGCAGCCCGCGAGGGGGCCAATCGTACGAGCAGTACTTC; CDR3 protein: CASSPRGGQSYEQYF
clone size: few; V gene: TRBV9; D gene: NA; J gene: TRBJ2-1; CDR3 DNA: TGTGCCAGCAGCGCCGAGGATGAGCAGTTCTTC; CDR3 protein: CASSAEDEQFF
clone size: NA; V gene: TRBV19; D gene: TRBD1; J gene: TRBJ2-7; CDR3 DNA: TGTGCCAGTCCGGGACAGGAGGTTTACGAGCAGTACTTC; CDR3 protein: CASPGQEVYEQYF
clone size: NA; V gene: TRBV10-3; D gene: NA; J gene: TRBJ2-2; CDR3 DNA: TGTGCCATCAGTGTCACTAGCTTGACCGGGGAGCTGTTTTTT; CDR3 protein: CAISVTSLTGELFF
clone size: NA; V gene: TRBV21-1; D gene: NA; J gene: TRBJ1-2; CDR3 DNA: TGTGCCAGCAGCAACCGCGGACAGGACTATGGCTACACCTTC; CDR3 protein: CASSNRGQDYGYTF
clone size: few; V gene: TRBV27; D gene: NA; J gene: TRBJ2-1; CDR3 DNA: TGTGCCAGCAGTTTACTAGACTTCTCTAGCTCCTACAATGAGCAGTTCTTC; CDR3 protein: CASSLLDFSSSYNEQFF